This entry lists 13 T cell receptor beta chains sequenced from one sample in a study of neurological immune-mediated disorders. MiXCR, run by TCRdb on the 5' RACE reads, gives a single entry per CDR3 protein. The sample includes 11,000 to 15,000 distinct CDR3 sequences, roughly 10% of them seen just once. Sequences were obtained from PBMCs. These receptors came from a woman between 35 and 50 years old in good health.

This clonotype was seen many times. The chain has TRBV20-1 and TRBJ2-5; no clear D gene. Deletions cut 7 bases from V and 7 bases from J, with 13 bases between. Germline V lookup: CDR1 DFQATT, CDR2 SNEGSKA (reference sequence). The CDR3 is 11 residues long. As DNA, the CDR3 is TGCAGTGGCCTAAACGGAGCGACCCAGTACTTC. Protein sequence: CSGLNGATQYF.

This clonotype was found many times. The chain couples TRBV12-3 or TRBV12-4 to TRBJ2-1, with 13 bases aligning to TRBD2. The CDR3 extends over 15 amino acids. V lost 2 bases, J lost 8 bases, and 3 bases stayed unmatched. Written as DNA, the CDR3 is TGTGCCAGCAGTTTAACTAGCGGGAGGGGGTATGAGCAGTTCTTC. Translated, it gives CASSLTSGRGYEQFF.

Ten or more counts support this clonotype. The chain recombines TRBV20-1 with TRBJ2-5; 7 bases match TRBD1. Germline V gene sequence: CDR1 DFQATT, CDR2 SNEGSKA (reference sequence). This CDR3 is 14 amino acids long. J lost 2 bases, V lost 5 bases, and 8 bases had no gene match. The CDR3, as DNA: TGCAGTGCTGGGGGACAGAGTCTACAAGAGACCCAGTACTTC. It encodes CSAGGQSLQETQYF.

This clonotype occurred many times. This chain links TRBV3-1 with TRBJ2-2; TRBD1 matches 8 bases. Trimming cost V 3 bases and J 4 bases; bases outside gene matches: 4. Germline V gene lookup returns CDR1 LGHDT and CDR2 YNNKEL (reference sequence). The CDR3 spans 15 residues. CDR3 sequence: CASSQRQGSTGELFF. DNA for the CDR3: TGTGCCAGCAGCCAGAGACAGGGGTCCACCGGGGAGCTGTTTTTT. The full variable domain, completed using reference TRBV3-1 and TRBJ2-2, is DTAVSQTPKYLVTQMGNDKSIKCEQNLGHDTMYWYKQDSKKFLKIMFSYNNKELIINETVPNRFSPKSPDKAHLNLHINSLELGDSAVYFCASSQRQGSTGELFFGEGSRLTVL.

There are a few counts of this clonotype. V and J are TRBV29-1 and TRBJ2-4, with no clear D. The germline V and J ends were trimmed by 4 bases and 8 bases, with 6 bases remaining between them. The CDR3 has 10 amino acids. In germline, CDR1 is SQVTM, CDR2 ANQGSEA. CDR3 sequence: CSVALDIQYF. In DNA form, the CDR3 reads TGCAGCGTTGCGTTAGACATTCAGTACTTC.

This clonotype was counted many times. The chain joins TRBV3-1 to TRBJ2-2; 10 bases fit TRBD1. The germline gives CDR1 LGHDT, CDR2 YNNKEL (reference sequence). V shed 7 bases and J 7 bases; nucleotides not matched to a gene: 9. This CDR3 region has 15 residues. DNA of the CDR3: TGTGCCAGCACCGCCAGACAGGGGGCTCGCGGGGAGCTGTTTTTT. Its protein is CASTARQGARGELFF. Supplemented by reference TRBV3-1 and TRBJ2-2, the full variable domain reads DTAVSQTPKYLVTQMGNDKSIKCEQNLGHDTMYWYKQDSKKFLKIMFSYNNKELIINETVPNRFSPKSPDKAHLNLHINSLELGDSAVYFCASTARQGARGELFFGEGSRLTVL.

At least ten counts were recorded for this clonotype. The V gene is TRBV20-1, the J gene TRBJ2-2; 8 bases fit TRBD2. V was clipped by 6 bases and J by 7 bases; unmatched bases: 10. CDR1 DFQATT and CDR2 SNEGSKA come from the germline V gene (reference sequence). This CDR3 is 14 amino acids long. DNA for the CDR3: TGCAGTGCCTCGGGACTAGTAAATCGCGGGGAGCTGTTTTTT. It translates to CSASGLVNRGELFF.

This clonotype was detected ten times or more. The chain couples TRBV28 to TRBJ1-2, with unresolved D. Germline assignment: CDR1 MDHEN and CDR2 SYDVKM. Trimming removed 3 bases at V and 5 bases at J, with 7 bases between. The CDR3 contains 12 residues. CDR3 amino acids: CASSFMAYGYTF. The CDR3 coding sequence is TGTGCCAGCAGTTTTATGGCGTATGGCTACACCTTC.

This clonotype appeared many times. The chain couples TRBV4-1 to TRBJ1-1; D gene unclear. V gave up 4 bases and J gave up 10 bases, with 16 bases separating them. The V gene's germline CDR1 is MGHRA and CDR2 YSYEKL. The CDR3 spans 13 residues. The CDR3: CASSRDIPNGAFF. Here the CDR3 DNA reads TGCGCCAGCAGCCGCGACATCCCCAACGGAGCTTTCTTT.

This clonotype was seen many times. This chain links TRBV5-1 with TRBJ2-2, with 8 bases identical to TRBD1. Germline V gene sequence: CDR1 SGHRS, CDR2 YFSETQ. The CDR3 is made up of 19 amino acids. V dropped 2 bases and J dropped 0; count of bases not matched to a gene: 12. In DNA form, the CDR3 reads TGCGCCAGCAGCTTACCGGACAGGGCGACAGTCACGAACACCGGGGAGCTGTTTTTT. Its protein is CASSLPDRATVTNTGELFF.

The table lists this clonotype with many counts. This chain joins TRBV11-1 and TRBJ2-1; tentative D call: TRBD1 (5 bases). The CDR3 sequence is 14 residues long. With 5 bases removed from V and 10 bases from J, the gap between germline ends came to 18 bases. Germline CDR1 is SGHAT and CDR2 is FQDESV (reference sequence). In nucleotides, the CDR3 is TGTGCCAGCAGCGCCTCCTGGACATACCCAGAGCAGTTCTTC. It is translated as CASSASWTYPEQFF.

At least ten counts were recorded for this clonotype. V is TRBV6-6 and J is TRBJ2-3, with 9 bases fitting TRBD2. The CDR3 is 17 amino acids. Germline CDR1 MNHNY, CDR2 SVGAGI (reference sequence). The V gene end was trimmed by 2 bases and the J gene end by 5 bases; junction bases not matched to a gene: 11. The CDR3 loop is CASSYPRLAGRRDTQYF. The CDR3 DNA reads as TGTGCCAGCAGTTACCCAAGGCTAGCGGGGCGTCGAGATACGCAGTATTTT.

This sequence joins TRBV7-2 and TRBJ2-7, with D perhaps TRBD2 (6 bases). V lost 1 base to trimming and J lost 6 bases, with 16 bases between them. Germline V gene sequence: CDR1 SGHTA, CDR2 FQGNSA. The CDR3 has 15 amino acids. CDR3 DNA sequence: TGTGCCAGCAGCTTAGTCGCGGGGAGGTCCAGCGAGCAGTACTTC. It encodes CASSLVAGRSSEQYF.